Shown below are 18 T cell receptor beta chains from a single sample sequenced in a study of regulatory T cells in long-lasting Graves disease. As to time point: persistent/refractory GD, antithyroid drugs over 5 years with positive TRAb. Extracted PBMC RNA gave rise to the TCR library. Arm-PCR of CDR3 regions and iRepertoire HTBI primers were used to build TCR beta libraries. TCRdb ran MiXCR on the multiplex PCR reads and lists one entry per CDR3 protein. This sample carries approximately 400,000 distinct CDR3 sequences, 23% of them seen once, and the ten largest clones take approximately 28%. This specimen was peripheral blood mononuclear cells (PBMCs), taken when the disease was refractory, from a patient treated with antithyroid drugs. Receptors were obtained from a female donor with Graves disease.

The chain carries TRBV5-6 and TRBJ2-2; D remains unclear. This CDR3 is 13 amino acids long. The V gene lost 5 bases and the J gene lost 8 bases, with 13 bases spanning the gap. Germline-derived CDR1 and CDR2 are SGHDT and YYEEEE. This CDR3 reads CASSPHLKGELFF. DNA for the CDR3: TGTGCCAGCAGTCCGCACCTAAAAGGGGAGCTGTTTTTT.

This clonotype is a singleton in its sample. The germline gene is not matched at one end of the junction; a read error may be the cause. V is TRBV19 and J is TRBJ1-1, with 10 bases fitting TRBD1. Germline CDR1 is LNHDA and CDR2 is SQIVND (reference sequence). CDR3 length equals 14 residues. The CDR3 DNA follows: TGTGCCGGTAGGGGGGACAGGGGTTATACTGAAGCTTTCTTT. Protein sequence: CAGRGDRGYTEAFF. Together with reference TRBV19 and TRBJ1-1, the CDR3 gives the full variable domain: DGGITQSPKYLFRKEGQNVTLSCEQNLNHDAMYWYRQDPGQGLRLIYYSQIVNDFQKGDIAEGYSVSREKKESFPLTVTSAQKNPTAFYLCAGRGDRGYTEAFFGQGTRLTVV.

This clonotype was counted a few times. The V call is TRBV12-5, the J call TRBJ1-2; 9 positions match TRBD1. CDR1 and CDR2 from the germline V gene are LGHNT and FRNRAP. The CDR3 runs to 20 residues. Trimming at V came to 0 bases and at J to 4 bases, leaving 18 bases not matched to a gene. Here the CDR3 reads CASGLVNISGQGCCAYGYTF. Here the CDR3 DNA reads TGTGCTAGTGGTTTGGTCAATATATCGGGACAGGGTTGTTGTGCCTATGGCTACACCTTC.

J is TRBJ1-3 and V is TRBV10-3, with 7 nucleotides matching TRBD1. Losses at the gene ends were 10 bases for V and 0 bases for J; bases not matched to a gene: 6. Germline V gene lookup returns CDR1 ENHRY and CDR2 SYGVKD. CDR3 length: 14 amino acids. In nucleotides, the CDR3 is TGTGCCACCGGAACAGGGGCCTCTGGAAACACCATATATTTT. Amino acid sequence: CATGTGASGNTIYF.

The sample holds many counts of this clonotype. The chain joins TRBV11-2 to TRBJ1-1; D might be TRBD1 (6 bases). This CDR3 comprises 16 residues. The ends were cut back, 5 bases at V and 1 base at J, with 17 bases in the middle. Germline CDR1 reads SGHAT; CDR2 reads FQNNGV. CDR3 bases: TGTGCCAGCAGCCCACGACAGGTAGGGACGAACACTGAAGCTTTCTTT. This sequence encodes CASSPRQVGTNTEAFF.

This clonotype was observed many times. This rearrangement joins TRBV2 to TRBJ2-7; D is possibly TRBD2 (5 bases). V was pared by 1 base and J by 3 bases, with 13 bases between. Germline loops: CDR1 SNHLY, CDR2 FYNNEI. The CDR3 loop spans 15 amino acids. The CDR3 nucleotides read TGTGCCAGCAGTGAAGGCGGGCTGTCATTCTACGAGCAGTACTTC. Amino acids: CASSEGGLSFYEQYF.

The chain carries TRBV7-2 and TRBJ2-5, with D perhaps matching TRBD1 or TRBD2 (5 bases each). The better agreement between TRBJ2-7 and the DNA end casts doubt on the J call. Germline CDR1 reads SGHTA; CDR2 reads FQGNSA. CDR3 length: 13 amino acids. CDR3 loop: CASSVVRGYEQYF. In nucleotides, the CDR3 is TGTGCCAGCAGTGTCGTGAGGGGATACGAGCAGTACTTC.

This clonotype was seen many times. This chain links TRBV6-1 with TRBJ2-6, with 8 bases that match TRBD1. The germline CDR1 and CDR2 sequences are MNHNS and SASEGT. Germline trimming cut 2 bases from V and 1 base from J; bases unmatched to any gene: 7. The CDR3 contains 18 residues. CDR3 bases: TGTGCCAGCAGTGAAAGTGAACAGGGGGTTTCTGGGGCCAACGTCCTGACTTTC. This gives the protein CASSESEQGVSGANVLTF.

The chain joins TRBV7-9 to TRBJ2-4; weak D call: TRBD2 (6 bases). The CDR3 is 11 residues long. CDR1 SEHNR and CDR2 FQNEAQ come from the germline V gene (reference sequence). Trimming took off 3 bases at V and 15 bases at J, with 12 bases between the two ends. The CDR3 loop is CASSFGGTRYF. As DNA, the CDR3 is TGTGCCAGCAGCTTTGGGGGGACCCGGTACTTC.

This clonotype came up once. The chain recombines TRBV28 with TRBJ2-1; 11 bases match TRBD2. Trimming removed 5 bases from V and 5 bases from J; junction bases left unmatched: 8. In germline, CDR1 is MDHEN, CDR2 SYDVKM. This CDR3 is built from 16 residues. The CDR3: CASSATTSGADNEQFF. The DNA of the CDR3 is TGTGCCAGCAGTGCAACGACTAGCGGGGCGGACAATGAGCAGTTCTTC.

This clonotype has more than one count but fewer than ten. The J gene is TRBJ2-7, the V gene TRBV28; 10 bases are a match to TRBD1. Trimming at V came to 3 bases and at J to 6 bases, leaving 5 bases not matched to a gene. This CDR3 region has 14 residues. Germline CDR1 reads MDHEN; CDR2 reads SYDVKM. Written as DNA, the CDR3 is TGTGCCAGCAGTTTTGCCGGGACAGGGGTCGAGCAGTACTTC. As protein: CASSFAGTGVEQYF.

The chain carries TRBV28 and TRBJ2-7; possibly TRBD2 for D (7 bases). V lost 5 bases and J lost 6, with 14 bases in between. CDR3 size: 13 residues. CDR1 MDHEN and CDR2 SYDVKM come from the germline V gene. For the CDR3, the DNA is TGTGCCAGCAGTGAACAGGGAGGGGCCGAGCAGTACTTC. As protein: CASSEQGGAEQYF.

In its sample, this clonotype was seen a few times. This chain connects TRBV10-3 to TRBJ1-2, with D uncertain. V gave up 2 bases and J gave up 4 bases, with 11 bases separating them. The CDR3 covers 14 residues. The germline gives CDR1 ENHRY, CDR2 SYGVKD. The CDR3 DNA reads as TGTGCCATCAGTGAGGGTCCGGGTTCCTATGGCTACACCTTC. It translates to CAISEGPGSYGYTF.

This chain uses TRBV7-9 with TRBJ2-7; D is possibly TRBD1 or TRBD2 (5 bases each). The CDR3 extends over 15 amino acids. The V and J ends lost 3 bases and 4 bases respectively, with 16 bases between them. Germline V gene sequence: CDR1 SEHNR, CDR2 FQNEAQ (reference sequence). The CDR3 region has the DNA TGTGCCAGCAGCTTCCCAAGGGACGGCTCTTACGAGCAGTACTTC. It translates to CASSFPRDGSYEQYF.

This clonotype was observed at least ten times. The chain has TRBV12-5 and TRBJ1-1; no reliable D call. Trimming stripped 7 bases from V and 4 bases from J, with 19 bases between. CDR1 and CDR2 (germline): LGHNT, FRNRAP. The CDR3 sequence is 15 residues long. The CDR3 DNA reads as TGTGCTAGTGCCCCGGACGGCGTTTTACGCACTGAAGCTTTCTTT. It is translated as CASAPDGVLRTEAFF.

The table lists this clonotype with many counts. The rearrangement links TRBV7-2 to TRBJ2-7; D gene uncertain. CDR1 and CDR2 from the germline V gene are SGHTA and FQGNSA. Trimming pared 3 bases from V and 2 bases from J, leaving 11 bases between. This CDR3 spans 14 amino acids. Here the CDR3 DNA reads TGTGCCAGCAGCTTTGCAGACCTCACCTACGAGCAGTACTTC. It codes for CASSFADLTYEQYF.

This clonotype was counted ten times or more. The V gene is TRBV6-1, the J gene TRBJ1-2; 9 bases are shared with TRBD1. Germline V CDR1 and CDR2: MNHNS, SASEGT. With 6 bases clipped from V and 4 bases from J, the junction kept 6 bases outside the gene matches. This CDR3 comprises 14 residues. Written as DNA, the CDR3 is TGTGCCAGCAGCGACCGGACAGGGGCCTATGGCTACACCTTC. Translated, it gives CASSDRTGAYGYTF.

The chain links TRBV30 to TRBJ1-6; D is perhaps TRBD1 (6 bases). This CDR3 is 16 amino acids long. Looked up from germline, CDR1 is GTSNPN and CDR2 is SVGIG (reference sequence). V lost 1 base, J lost 0 bases, and 10 bases lay in between. In DNA, the CDR3 is TGTGCCTGGAGTGGACAGGCGGGCTCCTATAATTCACCCCTCCACTTT. It codes for CAWSGQAGSYNSPLHF. The full variable domain, rest sourced from reference TRBV30 and TRBJ1-6, is SQTIHQWPATLVQPVGSPLSLECTVEGTSNPNLYWYRQAAGRGLQLLFYSVGIGQISSEVPQNLSASRPQDRQFILSSKKLLLSDSGFYLCAWSGQAGSYNSPLHFGNGTRLTVT.